This T cell receptor (beta chain) was identified during a study of Graves' ophthalmopathy and Graves' hyperthyroidism. The wider study: Ahead of any treatment, peripheral blood was obtained at the initial diagnosis. Study-wide results and limits: Blood contained most expanded thyroid clonotypes exceeding 0.001 frequency.

This clonotype was seen at least ten times. The target antigen is unknown. The junction and the germline gene differ at one end; a read error may be behind it. RNA transcripts yielded amplified TCR beta CDR3 regions. Amplification began with first-round RT-PCR using HTBI primers, then second-round multiplex PCR was performed. TCRdb re-called the multiplex PCR reads through MiXCR, storing one row per CDR3 protein. The repertoire holds about 480,000 distinct CDR3 sequences, with around an eighth as singletons. The CDR3 length is 13 residues. Germline CDR1 is SGHRS and CDR2 is YFSETQ. This receptor was obtained from a woman in her twenties or thirties with Graves' ophthalmopathy. The sequenced material came from blood. The chain employs TRBV5-1 and TRBJ1-2; D remains ambiguous. The DNA of the CDR3 is TGCGTCAGCAGCCACAGCATTTGGTATGGCTACACCTTC. Translated, it gives CVSSHSIWYGYTF.